This T cell receptor beta chain was found in a study of T cells in localized non-small cell lung cancer. Study-wide findings and caveats: Patients showing higher blood T cell density tended to see longer overall survival. The highest T cell clonality was in uninvolved adjacent lung, above tumor. A median of about 54 of the top 100 tumor clones appeared in adjacent lung, which was paired and uninvolved.

Sequencing used immunoSEQ multiplex PCR; TCRdb keeps in-frame clones, though not all of them. The table has tens of thousands of clones, about 83% seen once. The CDR3 consists of 19 residues. With 5 bases clipped from V and 8 bases from J, the junction kept 23 bases outside the gene matches. Germline lookup yields CDR1 MNHEY and CDR2 SMNVEV (reference sequence). As regards this clone: The antigen is unknown.

The clonotype was recovered from a man aged 35 to 69 with stage I lung adenocarcinoma. The chain recombines TRBV27 with TRBJ2-3; 9 bases are shared with TRBD2. The starting material was peripheral blood, obtained before any cancer treatment. The CDR3 DNA is TGTGCCAGCAGTCCGGAACTAGCGGGCGTTTATAATTTAAGGGGTACGCAGTATTTT. Translated, it gives CASSPELAGVYNLRGTQYF.